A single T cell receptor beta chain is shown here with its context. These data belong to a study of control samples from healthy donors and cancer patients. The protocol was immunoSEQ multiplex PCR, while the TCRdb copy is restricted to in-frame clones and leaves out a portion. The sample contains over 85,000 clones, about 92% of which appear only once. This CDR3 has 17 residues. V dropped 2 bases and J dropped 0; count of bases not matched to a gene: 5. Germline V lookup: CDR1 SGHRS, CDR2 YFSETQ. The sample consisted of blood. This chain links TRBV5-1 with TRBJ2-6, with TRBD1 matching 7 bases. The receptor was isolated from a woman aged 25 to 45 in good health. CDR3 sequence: CASSLMGQSSGANVLTF. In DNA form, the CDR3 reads TGCGCCAGCAGCTTAATGGGACAGTCCTCTGGGGCCAACGTCCTGACTTTC.